This T cell receptor beta chain was profiled in a study of blood T cell repertoires in COVID-19. Turning to the study itself: Both acute and convalescent COVID-19 samples were obtained from the United States, Italy and Spain. PBMCs, B-cell-depleted T cells, or T cells were the source of the cDNA or gDNA that made up the material.

Under the authors' procedure: Nucleated cell counts were estimated from reference gene primer amplification. This table comes from immunoSEQ multiplex PCR, and its TCRdb copy is limited to in-frame clones, with some not included. V, J and clone size are those of that table, while D and trimming were read from the DNA. The table has 250,000 to 350,000 clones, around 88% seen once. CDR1 LGHDT and CDR2 YNNKEL come from the germline V gene (reference sequence). This CDR3 has 15 residues. V was trimmed by 0 bases and J by 2 bases, leaving 10 bases between them. The sample consisted of peripheral blood. V and J are TRBV3-1 (or the pseudogene TRBV3-2) and TRBJ1-2, with a weak D call TRBD1 (5 bases). This clonotype was obtained from a man aged 30 to 45 with acute or convalescent COVID-19. The CDR3 spells CASSQDKQANYGYTF. CDR3 sequence (DNA): TGTGCCAGCAGCCAAGATAAACAGGCCAACTATGGCTACACCTTC.